These 5 T cell receptor beta chains share one sample of origin, sequenced in a study of blood T cell repertoires in COVID-19 (TCRdb year 2020). The method was the immunoSEQ multiplex PCR assay. Held by TCRdb, this immuneACCESS table contains in-frame sequences only and omits some clones. Under half of the omission traces to an unresolved V gene where checked; the cause of the rest is unknown. The sample table holds about 120,000 clones, of which approximately 87% were seen once. The leading ten clones occupy roughly 2.1% of the sample. Sequences were obtained from peripheral blood. These receptors all stem from a woman aged 50 to 65 with acute or convalescent COVID-19.

The rearrangement joins TRBV19 to TRBJ1-5; tentatively, D is TRBD1 (5 bases). Germline CDR1 LNHDA, CDR2 SQIVND (reference sequence). The CDR3 length is 15 residues. Trimming cost V 2 bases and J 3 bases, with 11 bases left between them. CDR3: CASSITGGNNQPQHF. CDR3 sequence (DNA): TGTGCCAGTAGTATAACGGGGGGTAACAATCAGCCCCAGCATTTT.

Remarks on this clone: The sample carries other DNA sequences with the same CDR3. The J gene is TRBJ2-1, the V gene TRBV3-1 (or the pseudogene TRBV3-2); 7 bases agree with TRBD2. Germline V gene sequence: CDR1 LGHDT, CDR2 YNNKEL (reference sequence). The CDR3 covers 15 residues. Germline trimming cut 1 base from V and 0 bases from J; bases unmatched to any gene: 0. This chain's CDR3 is CASSQGGGSYNEQFF. The CDR3 DNA sequence: TGTGCCAGCAGCCAAGGGGGGGGCTCCTACAATGAGCAGTTCTTC.

The V and J genes are TRBV10-2 and TRBJ2-2, with 14 bases identical to TRBD2. The CDR3 length is 15 residues. V gave up 7 bases and J gave up 7 bases; unmatched junction bases: 5. CDR1 and CDR2 from the germline V gene are WSHSY and SAAADI. CDR3 nucleotides: TGCGCCAGCAATGGACTAGCGGGAGGAGACGGGGAGCTGTTTTTT. It specifies CASNGLAGGDGELFF.

V gene TRBV7-2 combines with J gene TRBJ2-5; the D gene is possibly TRBD2 (5 bases). CDR3 length: 13 amino acids. The germline V gene has CDR1 SGHTA and CDR2 FQGNSA. Trimming took 3 bases from V and 5 from J, leaving 10 bases between them. CDR3 DNA sequence: TGTGCCAGCAGCTTTGGCTGGGAGGAGACCCAGTACTTC. Amino acid sequence: CASSFGWEETQYF.

The rearrangement uses TRBV6-4 and TRBJ1-5, with no clear D. The germline V gene has CDR1 MRHNA and CDR2 SNTAGT. CDR3 length: 13 residues. Trimming cost V 4 bases and J 3 bases, with 7 bases left between them. CDR3 sequence: CASSVHLNQPQHF. DNA for the CDR3: TGTGCCAGCAGTGTACACCTCAATCAGCCCCAGCATTTT.